The subject of this entry is one T cell receptor beta chain. The data were obtained in a study of shared clonotypes between healthy human individuals. The germline CDR1 and CDR2 sequences are ENHRY and SYGVKD. Trimming removed 1 base from V and 1 base from J, with 7 bases in between. The CDR3 is made up of 14 amino acids. TCRdb's table, derived via immunoSEQ multiplex PCR, lists solely in-frame clones and lacks some. Of roughly 2.2 million clones in the sample, approximately 93% are singletons; the top ten hold under 0.45%. This rearrangement joins TRBV10-3 to TRBJ1-1, with D hard to call. The sample taken for sequencing was naive CD4+ T cells from PBMCs. Noted subset: CD45RA+ positively selected. The sequence derives from a man younger than 35 in good health. Some clones in this sample may be carry-over from other donors' samples. The CDR3 is CAISELLPNTEAFF. The CDR3 DNA sequence: TGTGCCATCAGTGAGTTACTACCGAACACTGAAGCTTTCTTT.